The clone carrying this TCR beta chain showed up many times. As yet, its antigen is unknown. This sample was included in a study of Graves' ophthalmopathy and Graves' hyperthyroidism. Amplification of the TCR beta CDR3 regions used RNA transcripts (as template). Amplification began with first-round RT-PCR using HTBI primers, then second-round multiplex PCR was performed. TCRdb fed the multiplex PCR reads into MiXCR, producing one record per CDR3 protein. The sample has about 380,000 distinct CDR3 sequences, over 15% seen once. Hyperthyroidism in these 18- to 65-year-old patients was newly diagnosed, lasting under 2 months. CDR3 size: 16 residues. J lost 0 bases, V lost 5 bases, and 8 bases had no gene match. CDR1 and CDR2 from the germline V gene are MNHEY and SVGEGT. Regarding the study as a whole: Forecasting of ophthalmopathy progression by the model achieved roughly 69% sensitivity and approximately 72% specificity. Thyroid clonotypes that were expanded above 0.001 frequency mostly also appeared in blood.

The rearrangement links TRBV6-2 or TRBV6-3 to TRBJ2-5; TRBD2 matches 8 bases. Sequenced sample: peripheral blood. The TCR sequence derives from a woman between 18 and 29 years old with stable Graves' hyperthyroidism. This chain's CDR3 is CASSTRGGAYQETQYF. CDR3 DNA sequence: TGTGCCAGCAGTACCCGGGGGGGGGCGTACCAAGAGACCCAGTACTTC.